This T cell receptor beta chain was sequenced during a study of T cell repertoires in cytomegalovirus infection. TCRdb processed the reads anew with MiXCR; each CDR3 protein has one entry. The sample has under 500,000 distinct CDR3 sequences, 42% seen once. About this clonotype itself: Its antigen is undetermined.

This CDR3 comprises 15 residues. Germline CDR1 reads SGHVT; CDR2 reads SQSDAQ. The V end was cut by 1 base, the J end by 7 bases, with 16 bases between. The receptor comes from a human donor in good health (CMV status not recorded). Some clones in this sample may be carry-over from other donors' samples. The material sequenced was cultured PBMCs, taken from culture after CMV antigen stimulation. The chain has TRBV7-4 and TRBJ1-2, with D maybe TRBD1 (6 bases). CDR3 in DNA: TGTGCCAGCAGCTTAGTATCAGGGGTAATTGCTGGCTACACCTTC. It codes for CASSLVSGVIAGYTF.